Listed below are T cell receptor beta chains from one sample, sequenced in a study of control samples from healthy donors and cancer patients. Produced via immunoSEQ multiplex PCR; TCRdb's table is partial and in-frame only. The sample includes 200,000 to 250,000 clones, roughly 94% of them seen just once. Sequenced: blood. Source of these receptors: a man in his fifties or sixties in good health. The CDR3 runs from the conserved cysteine through the conserved F or W. A D gene is named only where the DNA matches it firmly. Not all rows give a size; the values are once, few, many and, for expanded clones, a class.

>TRBJ2-2|-|TRBV5-4|-
TGTGCCAGCAGCTTGGCAGGACTAAACACCGGGGAGCTGTTTTTT
CASSLAGLNTGELFF
>TRBJ1-1|-|TRBV11-2|-
TGTGCCAGCAGCTTAGGGGGGTTGAACACTGAAGCTTTCTTT
CASSLGGLNTEAFF
>TRBJ1-5|TRBD1|TRBV27|-
TGTGCCAGCAGTTCGAAACAGGGGTATCAGCCCCAGCATTTT
CASSSKQGYQPQHF
>TRBJ2-1|TRBD2|TRBV27|-
TGTGCCACCCGACTAGCGGGGGCTACAAATGAGCAGTTCTTC
CATRLAGATNEQFF
>TRBJ2-5|-|TRBV4-1|-
TGCGCCAGCAGCCAAGAAACAGGGAGGGAGACCCAGTACTTC
CASSQETGRETQYF
>TRBJ2-1|-|TRBV7-2|-
TGTGCCAGCAGCTTTTCCCAGCGGAATGAGCAGTTCTTC
CASSFSQRNEQFF
>TRBJ1-1|-|TRBV28|-
TGTGCCAGCAGTGACTTAGGGTGGACTGAAGCTTTCTTT
CASSDLGWTEAFF
>TRBJ1-1|-|TRBV30|-
TGTGCCTGGAGTGTAGGAAAGGGTGGGACTGAAGCTTTCTTT
CAWSVGKGGTEAFF
>TRBJ1-5|TRBD1|TRBV5-1|-
TGCGCCAGCAGCTTGGTAGGGGGCGGTGATCAGCCCCAGCATTTT
CASSLVGGGDQPQHF
>TRBJ2-1|-|TRBV19|-
TGTGCCAGTAGCAGCGAGAGCTCCTACAATGAGCAGTTCTTC
CASSSESSYNEQFF
>TRBJ1-1|-|TRBV27|-
TGTGCCAGCAGGATCAACAGGGCCACTGAAGCTTTCTTT
CASRINRATEAFF
>TRBJ1-3|-|TRBV15|-
TGTGCCACCAGCAGAGAAGTCCCAGGGTCGGGAAACACCATATATTTT
CATSREVPGSGNTIYF
>TRBJ2-7|TRBD1|TRBV28|-
TGTGCCAGCAACCAGACAGGGGCCTACGAGCAGTACTTC
CASNQTGAYEQYF
>TRBJ2-2|TRBD2|TRBV27|-
TGTGCCAGCAGCGGACTAGCGGGGGGCACGAACACCGGGGAGCTGTTTTTT
CASSGLAGGTNTGELFF
>TRBJ2-1|-|TRBV7-2|-
TGTGCCAGCAGCTTAGTCGCAGGCGACTACAATGAGCAGTTCTTC
CASSLVAGDYNEQFF
>TRBJ1-1|-|TRBV6-4|-
TGTGCCAGCAGCCCACTCCAGGGGAGCACTGAAGCTTTCTTT
CASSPLQGSTEAFF
>TRBJ1-1|-|TRBV19|-
TGTGCCAGTAAAATGACCGGGAACACTGAAGCTTTCTTT
CASKMTGNTEAFF
>TRBJ1-1|TRBD1|TRBV2|-
TGTGCCAGCAGTACGCCGGGACAGGGAGAAACTGAAGCTTTCTTT
CASSTPGQGETEAFF
>TRBJ2-7|-|TRBV28|-
TGTGCCAGCAGCGGGGACACCGACTACGAGCAGTACTTC
CASSGDTDYEQYF
>TRBJ1-1|-|TRBV5-1|once
TGCGCCAGCAGCTTATCAGGGGTCTCGAACACTGAAGCTTTCTTT
CASSLSGVSNTEAFF
>TRBJ2-7|-|TRBV28|-
TGTGCCAGCAGCGGGGGAGTGGGAACCTACGAGCAGTACTTC
CASSGGVGTYEQYF